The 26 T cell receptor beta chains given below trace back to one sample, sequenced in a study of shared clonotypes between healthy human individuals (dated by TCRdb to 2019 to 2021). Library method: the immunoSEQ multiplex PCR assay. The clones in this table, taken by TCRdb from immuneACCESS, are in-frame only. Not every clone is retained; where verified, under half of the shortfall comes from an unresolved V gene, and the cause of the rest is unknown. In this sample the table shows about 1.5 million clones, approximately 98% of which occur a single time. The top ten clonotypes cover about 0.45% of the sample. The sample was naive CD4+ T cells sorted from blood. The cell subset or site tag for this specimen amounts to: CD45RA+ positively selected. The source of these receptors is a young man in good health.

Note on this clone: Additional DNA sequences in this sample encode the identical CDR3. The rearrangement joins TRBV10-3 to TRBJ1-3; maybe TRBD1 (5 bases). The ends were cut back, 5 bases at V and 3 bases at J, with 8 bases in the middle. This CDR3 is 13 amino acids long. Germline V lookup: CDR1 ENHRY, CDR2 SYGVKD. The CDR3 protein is CAISTGFGNTIYF. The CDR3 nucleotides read TGTGCCATCAGTACAGGCTTTGGAAACACCATATATTTT.

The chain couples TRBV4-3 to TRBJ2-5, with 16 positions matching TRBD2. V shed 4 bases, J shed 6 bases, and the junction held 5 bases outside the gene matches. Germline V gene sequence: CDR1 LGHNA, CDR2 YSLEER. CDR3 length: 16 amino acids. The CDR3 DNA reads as TGCGCCAGCAGCCCGGGACTAGCGGGAGGGCCGAAGACCCAGTACTTC. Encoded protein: CASSPGLAGGPKTQYF.

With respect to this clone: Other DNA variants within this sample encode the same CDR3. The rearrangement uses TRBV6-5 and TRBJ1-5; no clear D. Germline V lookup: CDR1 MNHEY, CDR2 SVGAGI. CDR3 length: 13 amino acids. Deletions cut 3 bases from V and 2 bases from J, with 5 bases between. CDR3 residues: CASSYQGNQPQHF. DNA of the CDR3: TGTGCCAGCAGTTATCAGGGCAATCAGCCCCAGCATTTT.

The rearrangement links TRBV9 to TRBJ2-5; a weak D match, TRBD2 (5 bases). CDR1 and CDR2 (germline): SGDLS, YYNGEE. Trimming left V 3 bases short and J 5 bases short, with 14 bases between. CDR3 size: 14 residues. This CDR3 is CASSADPGGETQYF. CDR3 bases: TGTGCCAGCAGCGCGGACCCGGGCGGGGAGACCCAGTACTTC.

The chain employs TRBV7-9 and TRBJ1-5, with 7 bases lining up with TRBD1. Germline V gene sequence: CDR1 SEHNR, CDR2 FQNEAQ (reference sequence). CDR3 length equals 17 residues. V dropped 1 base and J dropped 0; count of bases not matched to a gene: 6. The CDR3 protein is CASSLGPGTDSNQPQHF. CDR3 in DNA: TGTGCCAGCAGCTTAGGTCCCGGGACAGATAGCAATCAGCCCCAGCATTTT.

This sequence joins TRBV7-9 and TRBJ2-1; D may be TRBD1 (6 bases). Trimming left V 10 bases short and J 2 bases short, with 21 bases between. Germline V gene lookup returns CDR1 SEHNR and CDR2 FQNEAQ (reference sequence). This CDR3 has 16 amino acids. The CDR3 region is CATSSWGQAPYNEQFF. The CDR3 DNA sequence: TGTGCCACTTCGTCCTGGGGGCAAGCCCCCTACAATGAGCAGTTCTTC. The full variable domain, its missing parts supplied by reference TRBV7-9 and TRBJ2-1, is DTGVSQNPRHKITKRGQNVTFRCDPISEHNRLYWYRQTLGQGPEFLTYFQNEAQLEKSRLLSDRFSAERPKGSFSTLEIQRTEQGDSAMYLCATSSWGQAPYNEQFFGPGTRLTVL.

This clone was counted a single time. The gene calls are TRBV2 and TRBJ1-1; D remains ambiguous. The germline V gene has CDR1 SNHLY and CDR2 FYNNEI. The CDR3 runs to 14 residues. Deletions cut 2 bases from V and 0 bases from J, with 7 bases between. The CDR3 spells CASSERALNTEAFF. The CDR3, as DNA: TGTGCCAGCAGTGAAAGGGCACTGAACACTGAAGCTTTCTTT.

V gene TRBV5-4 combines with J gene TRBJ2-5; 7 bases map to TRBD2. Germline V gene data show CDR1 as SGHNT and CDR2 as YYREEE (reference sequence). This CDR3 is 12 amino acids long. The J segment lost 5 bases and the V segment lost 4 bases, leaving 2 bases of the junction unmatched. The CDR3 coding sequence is TGTGCCAGCAGCAGGGACTATGAGACCCAGTACTTC. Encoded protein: CASSRDYETQYF.

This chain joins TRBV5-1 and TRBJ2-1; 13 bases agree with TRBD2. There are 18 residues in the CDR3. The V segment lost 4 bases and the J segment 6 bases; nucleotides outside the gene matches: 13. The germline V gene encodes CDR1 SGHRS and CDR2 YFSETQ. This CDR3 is CASSVSPGLAGIGNEQFF. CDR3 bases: TGCGCCAGCAGCGTCTCTCCGGGACTAGCGGGAATAGGCAATGAGCAGTTCTTC.

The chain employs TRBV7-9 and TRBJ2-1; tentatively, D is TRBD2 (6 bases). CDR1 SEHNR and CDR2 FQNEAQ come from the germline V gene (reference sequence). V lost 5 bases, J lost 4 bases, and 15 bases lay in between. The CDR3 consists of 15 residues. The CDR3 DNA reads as TGTGCCAGCAGCCCACGGGGCGGGATATACAATGAGCAGTTCTTC. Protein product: CASSPRGGIYNEQFF.

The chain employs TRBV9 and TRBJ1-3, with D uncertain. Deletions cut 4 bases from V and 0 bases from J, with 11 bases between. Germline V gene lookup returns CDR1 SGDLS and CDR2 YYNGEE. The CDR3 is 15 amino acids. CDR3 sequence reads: CASSISEGSGNTIYF. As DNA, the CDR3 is TGTGCCAGCAGCATAAGTGAGGGCTCTGGAAACACCATATATTTT.

The CDR3, as DNA: TGTGCCAGCAGCTTAGAAGGGACAGGGTCCTACGAGCAGTACTTC. Translating gives CASSLEGTGSYEQYF. The V and J genes are TRBV7-8 and TRBJ2-7; 9 positions match TRBD1. Germline lookup yields CDR1 SGHVS and CDR2 FQNEAQ. The J segment lost 1 base and the V segment lost 1 base, leaving 2 bases of the junction unmatched. The CDR3 sequence is 15 residues long.

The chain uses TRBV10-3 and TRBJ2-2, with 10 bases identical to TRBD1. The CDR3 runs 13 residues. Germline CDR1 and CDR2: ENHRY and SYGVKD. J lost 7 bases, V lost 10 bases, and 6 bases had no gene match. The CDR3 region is CATDRGQGGELFF. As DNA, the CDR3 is TGTGCCACCGACAGGGGGCAGGGCGGGGAGCTGTTTTTT.

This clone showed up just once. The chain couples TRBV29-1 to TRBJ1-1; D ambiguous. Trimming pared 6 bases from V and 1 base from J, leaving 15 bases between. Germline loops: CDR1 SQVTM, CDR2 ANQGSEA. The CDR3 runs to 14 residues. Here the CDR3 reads CSVSLLSGNTEAFF. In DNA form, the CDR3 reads TGCAGCGTCTCTCTATTAAGCGGGAACACTGAAGCTTTCTTT.

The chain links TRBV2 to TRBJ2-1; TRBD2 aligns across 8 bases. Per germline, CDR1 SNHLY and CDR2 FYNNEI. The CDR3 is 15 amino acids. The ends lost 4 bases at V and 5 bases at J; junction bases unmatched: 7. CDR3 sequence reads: CASSGTGGDDNEQFF. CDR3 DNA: TGTGCCAGCAGTGGGACGGGAGGGGATGACAATGAGCAGTTCTTC.

The CDR3 loop reads CASSLASVGGGEQYF. The CDR3 bases are TGTGCCAGCAGCTTAGCGTCGGTGGGGGGAGGGGAGCAGTACTTC. This sequence joins TRBV7-6 and TRBJ2-7; 7 bases are shared with TRBD2. This CDR3 comprises 15 residues. Losses at the gene ends were 0 bases for V and 7 bases for J; bases not matched to a gene: 9. Germline V gene data show CDR1 as SGHVS and CDR2 as FNYEAQ.

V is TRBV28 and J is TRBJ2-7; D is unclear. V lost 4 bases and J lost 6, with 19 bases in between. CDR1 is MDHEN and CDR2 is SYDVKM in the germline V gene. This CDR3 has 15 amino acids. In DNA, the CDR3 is TGTGCCAGCAGTTCCCGCGTCGAGATGGGTCCCGAGCAGTACTTC. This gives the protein CASSSRVEMGPEQYF.

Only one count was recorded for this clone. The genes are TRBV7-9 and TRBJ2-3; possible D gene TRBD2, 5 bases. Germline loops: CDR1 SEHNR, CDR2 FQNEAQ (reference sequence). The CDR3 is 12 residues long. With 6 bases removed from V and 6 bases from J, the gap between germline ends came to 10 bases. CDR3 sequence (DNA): TGTGCCAGCAGACCGCCGGGGGATACGCAGTATTTT. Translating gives CASRPPGDTQYF.

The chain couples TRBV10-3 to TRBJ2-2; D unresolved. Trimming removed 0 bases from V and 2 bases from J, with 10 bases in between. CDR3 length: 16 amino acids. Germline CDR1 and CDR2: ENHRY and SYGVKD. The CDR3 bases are TGTGCCATCAGTGAGTCGTCCCTCAAAAACACCGGGGAGCTGTTTTTT. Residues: CAISESSLKNTGELFF.

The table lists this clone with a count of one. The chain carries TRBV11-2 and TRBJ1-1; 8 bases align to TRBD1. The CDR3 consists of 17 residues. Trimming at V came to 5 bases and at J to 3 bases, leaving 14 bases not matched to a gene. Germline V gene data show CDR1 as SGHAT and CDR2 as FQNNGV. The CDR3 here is CASSPGQGRAGDTEAFF. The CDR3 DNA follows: TGTGCCAGCAGCCCCGGACAGGGAAGGGCGGGGGACACTGAAGCTTTCTTT.

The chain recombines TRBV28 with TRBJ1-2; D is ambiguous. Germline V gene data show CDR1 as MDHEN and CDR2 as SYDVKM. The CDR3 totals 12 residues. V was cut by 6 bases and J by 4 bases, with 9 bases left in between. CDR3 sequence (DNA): TGTGCCAGCAGCAAAGCGTTCTATGGCTACACCTTC. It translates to CASSKAFYGYTF.

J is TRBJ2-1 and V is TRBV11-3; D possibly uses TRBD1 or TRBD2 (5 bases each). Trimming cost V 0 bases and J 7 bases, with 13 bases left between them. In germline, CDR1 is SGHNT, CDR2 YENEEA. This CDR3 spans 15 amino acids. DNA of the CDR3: TGTGCCAGCAGCTTAGACGTGGGACCGACTAATGAGCAGTTCTTC. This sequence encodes CASSLDVGPTNEQFF.

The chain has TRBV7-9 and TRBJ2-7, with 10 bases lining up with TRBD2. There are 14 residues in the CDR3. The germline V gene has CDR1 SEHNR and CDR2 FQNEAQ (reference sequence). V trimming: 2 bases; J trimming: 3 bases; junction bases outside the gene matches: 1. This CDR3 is CASSLIAGGYEQYF. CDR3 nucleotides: TGTGCCAGCAGCTTAATAGCGGGAGGCTACGAGCAGTACTTC.

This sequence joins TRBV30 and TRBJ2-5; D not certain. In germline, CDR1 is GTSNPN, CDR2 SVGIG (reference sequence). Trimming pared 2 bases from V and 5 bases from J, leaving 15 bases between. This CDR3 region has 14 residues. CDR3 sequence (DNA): TGTGCCTGGAGTCCGCTAGTTGCGGCGGAGACCCAGTACTTC. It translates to CAWSPLVAAETQYF. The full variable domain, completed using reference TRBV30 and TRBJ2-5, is SQTIHQWPATLVQPVGSPLSLECTVEGTSNPNLYWYRQAAGRGLQLLFYSVGIGQISSEVPQNLSASRPQDRQFILSSKKLLLSDSGFYLCAWSPLVAAETQYFGPGTRLLVL.

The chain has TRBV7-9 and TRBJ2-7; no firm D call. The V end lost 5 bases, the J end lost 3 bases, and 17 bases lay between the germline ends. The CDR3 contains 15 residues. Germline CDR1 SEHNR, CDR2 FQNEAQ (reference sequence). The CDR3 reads CASSPRSTAFYEQYF. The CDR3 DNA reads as TGTGCCAGCAGCCCGCGAAGTACGGCATTCTACGAGCAGTACTTC.

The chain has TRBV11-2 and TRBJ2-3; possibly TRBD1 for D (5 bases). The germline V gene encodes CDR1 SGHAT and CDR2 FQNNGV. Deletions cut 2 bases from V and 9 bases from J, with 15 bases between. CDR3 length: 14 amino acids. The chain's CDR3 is CASSLTWPSGTQYF. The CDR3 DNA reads TGTGCCAGCAGCTTAACGTGGCCCTCAGGGACGCAGTATTTT.